This T cell receptor beta chain was obtained from a study of T cells in narcolepsy. Notes on the study in general: Healthy controls reportedly lacked the autoreactive clonotypes serially found in patients' blood.

As for this clone: Its antigen remains unknown.

Only in-frame clones appear in the TCRdb table, and some are missing; sequencing was by immunoSEQ multiplex PCR. Of approximately 25,000 clones in the sample, around two thirds are singletons; the top ten hold 12%. This TCR came from a human donor in good health. Sequenced material: memory (CD45RA-) CD4+ T cells from blood.

DNA for the CDR3: TGTGCCAGCGTTACCTCAGATACGCAGTATTTT. Translating it yields CASVTSDTQYF. The chain links TRBV2 to TRBJ2-3, with no clear D. The CDR3 runs to 11 residues. The V and J ends lost 8 bases and 4 bases respectively, with 7 bases between them. The germline V gene encodes CDR1 SNHLY and CDR2 FYNNEI.